What follows describes a single TCR beta chain. This sample stems from a study of cytomegalovirus exposure and HLA in healthy donors. 13 Jbeta primers and 60 Vbeta primers were used for the PCR. Assay used: immunoSEQ multiplex PCR; TCRdb lists only in-frame clones, some missing. The repertoire has over 100,000 clones, around 67% of them found once; the top ten carry less than 2.5%. The CDR3 loop spans 14 amino acids. Trimming took 5 bases from V and 6 from J; bases not matched to a gene: 7. Germline CDR1 MNHEY, CDR2 SVGAGI. This TCR derives from a woman aged 40 to 50 in good health and CMV-seropositive. The chain couples TRBV6-5 to TRBJ2-1, with TRBD2 matching over 7 bases. Sample: PBMCs. The CDR3: CASSREGTTNEQFF. The DNA of the CDR3 is TGTGCCAGCAGTCGAGAGGGGACTACCAATGAGCAGTTCTTC.